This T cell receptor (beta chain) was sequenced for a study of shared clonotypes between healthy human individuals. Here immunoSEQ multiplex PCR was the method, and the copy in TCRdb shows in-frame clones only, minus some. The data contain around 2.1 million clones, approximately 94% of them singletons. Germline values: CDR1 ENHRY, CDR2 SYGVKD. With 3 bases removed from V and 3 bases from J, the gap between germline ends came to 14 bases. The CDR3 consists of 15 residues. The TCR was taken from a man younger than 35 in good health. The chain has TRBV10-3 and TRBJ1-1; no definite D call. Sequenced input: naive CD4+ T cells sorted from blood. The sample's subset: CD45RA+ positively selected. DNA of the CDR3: TGTGCCATCAGTGAAAAACCTCTCGGGGACACTGAAGCTTTCTTT. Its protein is CAISEKPLGDTEAFF.